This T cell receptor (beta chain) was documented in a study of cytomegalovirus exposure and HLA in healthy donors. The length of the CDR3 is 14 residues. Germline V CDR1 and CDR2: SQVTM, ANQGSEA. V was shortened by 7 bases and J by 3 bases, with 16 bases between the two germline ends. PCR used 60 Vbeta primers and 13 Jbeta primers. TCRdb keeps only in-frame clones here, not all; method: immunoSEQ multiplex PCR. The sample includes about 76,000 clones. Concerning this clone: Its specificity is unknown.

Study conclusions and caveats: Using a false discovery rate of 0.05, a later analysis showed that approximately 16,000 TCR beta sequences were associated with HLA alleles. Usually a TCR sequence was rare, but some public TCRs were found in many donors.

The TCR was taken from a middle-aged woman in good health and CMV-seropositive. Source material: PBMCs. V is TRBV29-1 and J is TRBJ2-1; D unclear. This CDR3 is CSARGGTNYNEQFF. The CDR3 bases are TGCAGCGCCCGCGGCGGAACCAACTACAATGAGCAGTTCTTC.